The 9 T cell receptor beta chains below come from one sample, sequenced in a study of cytomegalovirus exposure and HLA in healthy donors. Both 60 Vbeta primers and 13 Jbeta primers went into the PCR. Profiling relied on immunoSEQ multiplex PCR, and the TCRdb table lists in-frame clones only, not all of them. This sample has more than 150,000 clones, with roughly 79% found just once. Material: PBMCs. The receptors were gathered from a middle-aged woman in good health and CMV-seropositive.

The chain combines TRBV30 with TRBJ1-4; TRBD1 aligns across 10 bases. The CDR3 extends over 16 amino acids. With V trimmed by 4 bases and J by 10 bases, 15 bases remained unmatched. The germline CDR1 and CDR2 sequences are GTSNPN and SVGIG (reference sequence). For the CDR3, the DNA is TGTGCCTGGATGACCGGGACAGGGGATTGGCCGGGAAAACTGTTTTTT. Its translation: CAWMTGTGDWPGKLFF.

V usage is TRBV11-3 and J usage is TRBJ2-2, with 7 bases aligning to TRBD2. CDR3 length equals 14 residues. Unmatched junction bases numbered 3, after V lost 4 bases and J lost 4 bases. Germline-derived CDR1 and CDR2 are SGHNT and YENEEA. The CDR3 DNA sequence: TGTGCCAGCAGCTCGGGGGGTGCCACCGGGGAGCTGTTTTTT. It encodes CASSSGGATGELFF.

The J gene is TRBJ1-2, the V gene TRBV5-6; TRBD1 matches at 8 bases. The CDR3 loop spans 14 amino acids. Per germline, CDR1 SGHDT and CDR2 YYEEEE. Germline trimming cut 4 bases from V and 5 bases from J; bases unmatched to any gene: 7. The CDR3 nucleotides are TGTGCCAGCAGCCCTATCAGGGGGCAGTATGGCTACACCTTC. It encodes CASSPIRGQYGYTF.

The chain couples TRBV13 to TRBJ2-7; TRBD2 might be the D (5 bases). V was trimmed by 0 bases and J by 1 base, leaving 10 bases between them. The CDR3 is 15 residues long. The germline CDR1 and CDR2 sequences are PRHDT and FYEKMQ (reference sequence). The CDR3 here is CASSLGFGDSYEQYF. DNA of the CDR3: TGTGCCAGCAGCTTAGGCTTCGGGGATTCCTACGAGCAGTACTTC.

This clone has just a few counts. The chain carries TRBV7-8 and TRBJ1-1; TRBD1 matches 7 bases. The germline V gene has CDR1 SGHVS and CDR2 FQNEAQ. The CDR3 has 14 residues. The trim removed 2 bases at V and 5 bases at J, leaving 5 bases unmatched. CDR3 bases: TGTGCCAGCAGCTTACACAGGGGACCGACTGAAGCTTTCTTT. Its translation is CASSLHRGPTEAFF.

CDR3 amino acids: CASSLVGVGETQYF. For the CDR3, the DNA is TGTGCCAGCAGCTTAGTAGGGGTAGGAGAGACCCAGTACTTC. J is TRBJ2-5 and V is TRBV7-2; perhaps TRBD1 as D (5 bases). The CDR3 loop spans 14 amino acids. V gave up 1 base and J gave up 4 bases, with 10 bases separating them. Germline-derived CDR1 and CDR2 are SGHTA and FQGNSA.

The rearrangement uses TRBV2 and TRBJ1-6, with 8 bases that match TRBD1. V was pared by 8 bases and J by 10 bases, with 10 bases of the junction left unmatched. Germline-derived CDR1 and CDR2 are SNHLY and FYNNEI. CDR3 length: 14 amino acids. The CDR3 coding sequence is TGTGCCAGCGGTTCAGGGGGCGGGGTATCACCCCTCCACTTT. This gives the protein CASGSGGGVSPLHF.

This clone was recorded a few times. The chain joins TRBV7-2 to TRBJ1-3; unclear D gene. Trimming took off 5 bases at V and 9 bases at J, with 14 bases between the two ends. CDR1 SGHTA and CDR2 FQGNSA come from the germline V gene. CDR3 length: 13 amino acids. This CDR3 reads CASSQALGRTIYF. CDR3 bases: TGTGCCAGCAGCCAGGCTTTAGGTCGCACCATATATTTT.

This chain links TRBV9 with TRBJ2-5, with 13 bases that match TRBD2. V shed 3 bases, J shed 5 bases, and the junction held 4 bases outside the gene matches. CDR3 length: 15 residues. The V gene's germline CDR1 is SGDLS and CDR2 YYNGEE. CDR3 region: CASSELAGGQETQYF. The CDR3 DNA is TGTGCCAGCAGCGAACTAGCGGGGGGGCAGGAGACCCAGTACTTC.